Below, 15 T cell receptor beta chains from the same sample are listed, as sequenced in a study of T cells expressing NK-cell markers. TCRdb reworked the 5' RACE reads into one entry per CDR3 protein, no DNA. In total, the table holds 300,000 to 500,000 distinct CDR3 sequences. The sequenced material came from blood T cells: a sorted CD56 or NKG2C T cell subset, CD4+ or CD8+ T cells, or bulk PBMC T cells (not recorded which). These receptors were obtained from a woman in her fifties or sixties in good health.

The V and J genes are TRBV27 and TRBJ1-1. This CDR3 is 15 amino acids long. The germline V gene has CDR1 MNHEY and CDR2 SMNVEV (reference sequence). CDR3 sequence reads: CASSLQRVSGAEAFF.

V gene TRBV12-3 or TRBV12-4 combines with J gene TRBJ2-3; with no DNA, the TCRdb D assignment of TRBD2 cannot be verified. The CDR3 contains 14 residues. CDR3: CAVGTSGWRDTQYF.

The chain couples TRBV7-3 to TRBJ2-1; TCRdb selects TRBD1, and the lack of DNA leaves this call unchecked. In germline, CDR1 is SGHTA, CDR2 FQGTGA. This CDR3 spans 14 amino acids. CDR3 residues: CASSPDAGTNEQFF.

V gene TRBV7-9 combines with J gene TRBJ2-1. Per germline, CDR1 SEHNR and CDR2 FQNEAQ (reference sequence). The CDR3 has 15 amino acids. CDR3 residues: CASSHRSNSYNEQFF.

The chain uses TRBV11-3 and TRBJ2-1; TCRdb reports TRBD1, a call that lacks DNA to check it against. CDR1 and CDR2 (germline): SGHNT, YENEEA. The CDR3 sequence is 16 residues long. CDR3 protein: CASSTIQGGPYNEQFF.

The chain carries TRBV5-8 and TRBJ2-3. The V gene's germline CDR1 is SGHTS and CDR2 YDEGEE. The CDR3 has 11 residues. CDR3 in amino acids: CASSLAQRWYF.

The rearrangement joins TRBV12-3 or TRBV12-4 to TRBJ2-3; the TRBD2 assignment by TCRdb is unverifiable without DNA. The CDR3 has 14 residues. CDR3: CASSAYSSGDTQYF.

V is TRBV5-1 and J is TRBJ2-1; TCRdb designates TRBD1, a call that cannot be tested without DNA. The germline V gene encodes CDR1 SGHRS and CDR2 YFSETQ. The CDR3 runs 16 residues. CDR3 residues: CASSLLGRGTYNEQFF. Based on the CDR3 plus reference TRBV5-1 and TRBJ2-1, the full variable domain is KAGVTQTPRYLIKTRGQQVTLSCSPISGHRSVSWYQQTPGQGLQFLFEYFSETQRNKGNFPGRFSGRQFSNSRSEMNVSTLELGDSALYLCASSLLGRGTYNEQFFGPGTRLTVL.

The rearrangement links TRBV4-1 to TRBJ2-5; TCRdb names TRBD1, which stays unverified in the absence of DNA. Germline CDR1 is MGHRA and CDR2 is YSYEKL. CDR3 size: 16 residues. The CDR3 is CASSPKGGIGQETQYF.

This chain uses TRBV10-3 with TRBJ2-2; TCRdb indicates TRBD2, and absent DNA this call remains unverified. CDR3 size: 14 residues. Per the germline V gene, CDR1 is ENHRY and CDR2 is SYGVKD. The CDR3 sequence: CAITRDSHTGELFF.

This chain connects TRBV2 to TRBJ2-3. The CDR3 runs to 14 residues. The germline CDR1 and CDR2 sequences are SNHLY and FYNNEI. CDR3 sequence: CASTLRGSEDTQYF.

This sequence joins TRBV4-1 and TRBJ2-7. This CDR3 spans 14 amino acids. Germline V gives CDR1 MGHRA, CDR2 YSYEKL. This CDR3 is CASSQGGGRYEQYF.

The rearrangement joins TRBV7-8 to TRBJ2-1. This CDR3 is built from 14 residues. The germline V gene encodes CDR1 SGHVS and CDR2 FQNEAQ. The CDR3 sequence: CASSLALLGNEQFF.

J is TRBJ2-5 and V is TRBV9; TCRdb's D call, TRBD1, is unchecked because there is no DNA. From germline, CDR1 is SGDLS and CDR2 YYNGEE. This CDR3 spans 15 amino acids. CDR3 protein: CASSPGGAYEETQYF. Combining the CDR3 with reference TRBV9 and TRBJ2-5 gives the whole variable domain DSGVTQTPKHLITATGQRVTLRCSPRSGDLSVYWYQQSLDQGLQFLIQYYNGEERAKGNILERFSAQQFPDLHSELNLSSLELGDSALYFCASSPGGAYEETQYFGPGTRLLVL.

The J gene is TRBJ1-4, the V gene TRBV28. This CDR3 is built from 12 residues. Germline V gene data show CDR1 as MDHEN and CDR2 as SYDVKM. CDR3 amino acids: CASSFAGEKLFF.